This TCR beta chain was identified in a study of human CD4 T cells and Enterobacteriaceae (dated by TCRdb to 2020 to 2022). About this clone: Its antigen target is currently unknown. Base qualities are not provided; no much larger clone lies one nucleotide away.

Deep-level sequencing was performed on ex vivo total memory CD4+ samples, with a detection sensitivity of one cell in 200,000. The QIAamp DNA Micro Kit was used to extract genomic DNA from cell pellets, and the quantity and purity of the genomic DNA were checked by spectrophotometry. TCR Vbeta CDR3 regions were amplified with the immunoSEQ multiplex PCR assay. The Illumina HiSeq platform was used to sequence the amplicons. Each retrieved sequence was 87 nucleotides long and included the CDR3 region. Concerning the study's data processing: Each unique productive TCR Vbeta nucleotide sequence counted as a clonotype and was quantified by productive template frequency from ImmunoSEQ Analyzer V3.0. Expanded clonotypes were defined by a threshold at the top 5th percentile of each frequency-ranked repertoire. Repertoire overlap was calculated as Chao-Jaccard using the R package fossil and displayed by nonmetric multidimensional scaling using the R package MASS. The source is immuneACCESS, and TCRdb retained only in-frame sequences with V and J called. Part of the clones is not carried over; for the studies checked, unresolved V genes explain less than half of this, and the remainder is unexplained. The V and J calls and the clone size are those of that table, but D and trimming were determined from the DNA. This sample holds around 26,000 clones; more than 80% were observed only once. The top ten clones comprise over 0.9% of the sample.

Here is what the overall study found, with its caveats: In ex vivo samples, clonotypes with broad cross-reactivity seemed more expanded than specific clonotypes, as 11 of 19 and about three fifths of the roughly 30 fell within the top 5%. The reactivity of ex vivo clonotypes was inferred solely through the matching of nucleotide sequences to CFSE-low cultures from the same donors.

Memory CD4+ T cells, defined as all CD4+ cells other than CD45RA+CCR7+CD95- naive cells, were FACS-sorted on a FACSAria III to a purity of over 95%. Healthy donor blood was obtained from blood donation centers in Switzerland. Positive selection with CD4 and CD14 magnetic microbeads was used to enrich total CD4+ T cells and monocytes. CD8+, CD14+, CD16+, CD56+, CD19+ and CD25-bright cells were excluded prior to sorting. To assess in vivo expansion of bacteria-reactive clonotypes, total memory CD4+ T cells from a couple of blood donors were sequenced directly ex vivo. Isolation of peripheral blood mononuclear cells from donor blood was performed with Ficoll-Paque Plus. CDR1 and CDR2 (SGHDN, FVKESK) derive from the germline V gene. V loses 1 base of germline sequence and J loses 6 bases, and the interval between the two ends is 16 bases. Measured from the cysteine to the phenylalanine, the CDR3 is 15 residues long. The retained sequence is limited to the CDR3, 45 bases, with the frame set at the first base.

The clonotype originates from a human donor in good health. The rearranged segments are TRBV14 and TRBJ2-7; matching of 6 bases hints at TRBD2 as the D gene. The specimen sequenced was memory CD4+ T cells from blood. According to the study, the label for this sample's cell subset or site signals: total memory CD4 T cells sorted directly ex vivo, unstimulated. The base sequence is TGTGCCAGCAGCCAAGTCCGGGAGAACTGTCCCGAGCAGTACTTC. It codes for CASSQVRENCPEQYF.